This T cell receptor beta chain was recorded in a study of cytomegalovirus exposure and HLA in healthy donors. Regarding the study as a whole: Upon later analysis, HLA-associated TCR beta chains proved more clonally expanded than other, equally common chains.

Germline values: CDR1 SGHDT, CDR2 YYEEEE. This CDR3 contains 14 residues. V lost 2 bases and J 3 bases, leaving 9 bases between the germline ends. Researchers ran the PCR with 60 Vbeta and 13 Jbeta primers. Measured with immunoSEQ multiplex PCR; TCRdb has only the in-frame clones, and not every one. The sample has about 150,000 clones, over 60% seen once. On this clone itself: Its antigen is not identified.

Material for sequencing was PBMCs. The receptor comes from a man in his forties in good health and CMV-seronegative. The chain is built from TRBV5-6 and TRBJ2-1, with D uncertain. Here the CDR3 DNA reads TGTGCCAGCAGCTTAGGAGTAGGCTACAATGAGCAGTTCTTC. Encoded protein: CASSLGVGYNEQFF.